A selection of T cell receptor beta chains follows, all from one sample in a study of vaccination and CD4 T cells after COVID-19. MiXCR was run by TCRdb on the PCR reads, yielding one entry per CDR3 protein. This sample has around 17,000 distinct CDR3 sequences, with around three fifths found just once. These TCRs' antigens remain unknown. Sequencing input: CD4+ T cells from blood, cultured in vitro. The receptor set was obtained from a human donor who had recovered from COVID-19. CDR3s include the opening cysteine and the closing phenylalanine or tryptophan. The D gene is left open where the match is weak. For some rows the clone size is stated as once, few or many, or as a class when expanded; others skip it.

TRBJ2-3 | once | TRBV6-2/TRBV6-3 | TRBD2 | CASRNGLATQYF | TGTGCCAGCAGGAACGGACTAGCTACGCAGTATTTT
TRBJ1-2 | - | TRBV28 | - | CASTRVGGLYGYTF | TGTGCCAGCACCCGAGTAGGGGGTCTCTATGGCTACACCTTC
TRBJ2-1 | - | TRBV20-1 | - | CSARGWNSYNEQFF | TGCAGTGCTAGAGGGTGGAACTCCTACAATGAGCAGTTCTTC
TRBJ2-3 | - | TRBV6-1 | - | CASGGTSKTDTQYF | TGTGCCAGCGGCGGGACGTCAAAGACAGATACGCAGTATTTT
TRBJ2-3 | - | TRBV2 | - | CASSERGGISTDTQYF | TGTGCCAGCAGTGAAAGGGGCGGGATAAGCACAGATACGCAGTATTTT
TRBJ1-2 | - | TRBV19 | - | CASRVGARSYGYTF | TGTGCCAGTAGGGTAGGGGCCAGGAGCTATGGCTACACCTTC
TRBJ1-2 | - | TRBV19 | TRBD1 | CASSISGTGLDGYTF | TGTGCCAGTAGTATAAGCGGGACAGGGCTGGATGGCTACACCTTC
TRBJ1-1 | - | TRBV27 | - | CASLRQEGRTEAFF | TGTGCCAGCCTCCGACAGGAGGGACGCACTGAAGCTTTCTTT
TRBJ1-1 | few | TRBV6-2/TRBV6-3 | - | CASTPWGIGTEAFF | TGTGCCAGCACCCCGTGGGGGATTGGCACTGAAGCTTTCTTT
TRBJ2-7 | - | TRBV27 | - | CASSPLTETYEQYF | TGTGCCAGCAGTCCCTTGACGGAAACCTACGAGCAGTACTTC
TRBJ1-1 | few | TRBV27 | - | CASSSLTPQAEAFF | TGTGCCAGCAGCTCCCTGACCCCACAAGCTGAAGCTTTCTTT
TRBJ1-2 | - | TRBV7-2 | - | CASSQRESYGYTF | TGTGCCAGCAGCCAACGGGAGAGCTATGGCTACACCTTC
TRBJ1-2 | - | TRBV4-2 | - | CASSPDLNYGYTF | TGTGCCAGCAGCCCGGACCTTAACTATGGCTACACCTTC
TRBJ1-2 | few | TRBV20-1 | - | CSASPRPGTPGNTF | TGCAGTGCTAGCCCCCGACCCGGGACACCCGGAAACACCTTC
TRBJ1-4 | - | TRBV20-1 | TRBD1 | CSATTGFDEKLFF | TGCAGTGCCACGACAGGGTTTGATGAAAAACTGTTTTTT
TRBJ1-6 | - | TRBV30 | - | CAWSVQRQNSPLHF | TGTGCCTGGAGTGTACAAAGGCAGAATTCACCCCTCCACTTT
TRBJ2-3 | - | TRBV12-3/TRBV12-4 | - | CASSSPEQEDF | TGTGCCAGTAGTTCCCCCGAACAAGAAGATTTT
TRBJ2-7 | - | TRBV6-1 | - | CASSNTVGGYEQYF | TGTGCCAGCAGTAATACCGTCGGGGGCTACGAGCAGTACTTC
TRBJ1-2 | - | TRBV27 | - | CASSHQDLYGYTF | TGTGCCAGCAGTCACCAGGACCTCTATGGCTACACCTTC
TRBJ1-3 | - | TRBV30 | - | CAWNKNRETGNTIYF | TGTGCCTGGAACAAGAACAGGGAAACTGGAAACACCATATATTTT
TRBJ2-5 | - | TRBV28 | - | CASSFTRETQYF | TGTGCCAGCAGTTTCACTAGGGAGACCCAGTACTTC
TRBJ1-2 | - | TRBV10-3 | TRBD1 | CAISSGTGEDGYTF | TGTGCCATCAGTTCCGGGACAGGAGAGGATGGCTACACCTTC
TRBJ2-7 | - | TRBV15 | TRBD1 | CATSRGQGMREQYF | TGTGCCACCAGCAGGGGACAGGGGATGCGCGAGCAGTACTTC
TRBJ1-6 | few | TRBV5-1 | - | CASRVGNSPLHF | TGCGCCAGCAGGGTGGGCAATTCACCCCTCCACTTT
TRBJ2-1 | - | TRBV10-3 | TRBD1 | CAISESGTGTSLPGEQFF | TGTGCCATCAGTGAGTCGGGGACAGGGACATCCCTCCCTGGTGAGCAGTTCTTC
TRBJ2-3 | - | TRBV6-1 | TRBD2 | CASRRDSGSEDTQYF | TGTGCCAGCAGAAGGGATAGCGGGAGCGAAGATACGCAGTATTTT
TRBJ2-3 | few | TRBV11-3 | - | CASSLSGAASTDTQYF | TGTGCCAGCAGCCTAAGTGGGGCGGCTAGCACAGATACGCAGTATTTT
TRBJ2-7 | - | TRBV12-3/TRBV12-4 | - | CASSSTGTYEQYF | TGTGCCAGCAGTTCAACAGGGACCTACGAGCAGTACTTC
TRBJ1-2 | - | TRBV7-9 | TRBD1 | CASSRLTGTGIIYGYTF | TGTGCCAGCAGCCGCCTAACGGGGACAGGGATTATCTATGGCTACACCTTC
TRBJ2-7 | - | TRBV29-1 | - | CSVWTDAYEQYF | TGCAGCGTATGGACAGACGCCTACGAGCAGTACTTC
TRBJ2-7 | - | TRBV19 | - | CASSLQGRSAAEQYF | TGTGCCAGTAGTCTTCAGGGGAGGTCTGCCGCCGAGCAGTACTTC
TRBJ1-2 | - | TRBV6-1 | TRBD1 | CASSSQGAGGYTF | TGTGCCAGCAGTAGCCAGGGGGCCGGTGGCTACACCTTC
TRBJ2-1 | - | TRBV7-2 | - | CASGSISWAGEQFF | TGTGCCAGCGGCTCCATTTCATGGGCGGGGGAGCAGTTCTTC
TRBJ2-3 | - | TRBV20-1 | - | CSARDQRADTQYF | TGCAGTGCTAGAGATCAGAGAGCAGATACGCAGTATTTT
TRBJ2-2 | once | TRBV6-1 | - | CASRNQLTSSSGELFF | TGTGCCAGCAGGAATCAACTAACATCATCGTCCGGGGAGCTGTTTTTT
TRBJ1-4 | few | TRBV20-1 | TRBD1 | CSLGQNEKLFF | TGCAGTCTGGGACAGAATGAAAAACTGTTTTTT
TRBJ2-7 | - | TRBV9 | TRBD1 | CASSPTGQETYEQYF | TGTGCCAGCAGCCCTACGGGACAGGAGACCTACGAGCAGTACTTC
TRBJ2-7 | - | TRBV27 | TRBD1 | CASSLYEQGAPYEQYF | TGTGCCAGCAGTTTATATGAACAGGGGGCTCCCTACGAGCAGTACTTC
TRBJ2-3 | - | TRBV7-2 | TRBD2 | CASSLQLAGVGTDTQYF | TGTGCCAGCAGCTTACAATTAGCGGGAGTAGGAACAGATACGCAGTATTTT
TRBJ1-5 | - | TRBV7-9 | TRBD1 | CASSTGQPNQPQHF | TGTGCCAGCAGCACGGGACAGCCGAATCAGCCCCAGCATTTT
TRBJ1-3 | - | TRBV20-1 | - | CSAPGADSGNTIYF | TGCAGTGCACCCGGGGCGGACTCTGGAAACACCATATATTTT
TRBJ2-1 | - | TRBV12-5 | TRBD1 | CASGLDRGSKSEQFF | TGTGCTAGTGGTTTGGACAGGGGGAGCAAGAGTGAGCAGTTCTTC
TRBJ1-5 | - | TRBV20-1 | - | CSVRKDSNQPQHF | TGCAGCGTAAGAAAGGATAGCAATCAGCCCCAGCATTTT
TRBJ2-1 | few | TRBV7-3 | - | CASSLDSRNNEQFF | TGTGCCAGCAGCTTAGATTCTCGAAACAATGAGCAGTTCTTC
TRBJ2-5 | - | TRBV15 | - | CATSRVRLETQYF | TGTGCCACCAGCAGAGTTCGGTTGGAGACCCAGTACTTC
TRBJ2-5 | - | TRBV7-2 | TRBD2 | CASSPPGVREKGTQYF | TGTGCCAGCAGCCCTCCGGGGGTGCGGGAGAAGGGGACCCAGTACTTC
TRBJ2-3 | - | TRBV6-5 | TRBD1 | CASSYSRGPGTDTQYF | TGTGCCAGCAGTTACTCGAGGGGGCCGGGAACAGATACGCAGTATTTT
TRBJ1-1 | - | TRBV5-1 | TRBD1 | CASSLASRTGAGTEAFF | TGCGCCAGCAGCTTGGCCAGTCGGACAGGGGCGGGAACTGAAGCTTTCTTT
TRBJ1-2 | - | TRBV6-1 | - | CAARTRGTYGYTF | TGTGCCGCCCGGACGAGGGGCACCTATGGCTACACCTTC
TRBJ1-1 | - | TRBV28 | TRBD1 | CASSPRTGGNTEAFF | TGTGCCAGCAGTCCGCGGACAGGGGGGAACACTGAAGCTTTCTTT
TRBJ1-1 | - | TRBV6-1 | TRBD1 | CASTPPGGNTEAFF | TGTGCCAGCACCCCCCCAGGGGGCAACACTGAAGCTTTCTTT
TRBJ1-5 | - | TRBV11-2 | - | CASSLTSDSNQPQHF | TGTGCCAGCAGCTTAACTTCCGATAGCAATCAGCCCCAGCATTTT
TRBJ1-6 | few | TRBV27 | - | CASSLPQGNNSPLHF | TGTGCCAGCAGTTTACCTCAGGGGAATAATTCACCCCTCCACTTT